This TCR beta chain comes out of a study of cytomegalovirus exposure and HLA in healthy donors. The germline gives CDR1 SEHNR, CDR2 FQNEAQ (reference sequence). The CDR3 length is 12 residues. About this clone: The germline gene is not matched at one end of the junction; a read error may be the cause.

The study ran its PCR with 60 Vbeta and 13 Jbeta primers. TCRdb keeps only in-frame clones here, not all; method: immunoSEQ multiplex PCR. Altogether 140,000 to 150,000 clones are present, roughly three quarters being singletons, with the ten largest covering around 2.9%. The sequence was collected from a female donor in good health and CMV-seronegative. Sequenced input: PBMCs. The V and J genes are TRBV7-9 and TRBJ2-2; D is uncertain. CDR3: CSSSLARGELFF. The CDR3 region has the DNA TGTTCCAGCAGCTTAGCTCGGGGGGAGCTGTTTTTT. The variable domain in full, with the rest retrieved from reference TRBV7-9 and TRBJ2-2, is DTGVSQNPRHKITKRGQNVTFRCDPISEHNRLYWYRQTLGQGPEFLTYFQNEAQLEKSRLLSDRFSAERPKGSFSTLEIQRTEQGDSAMYLCSSSLARGELFFGEGSRLTVL.